This T cell receptor (beta chain) is drawn from a study of T cell changes during pregnancy in multiple sclerosis. Sequenced by immunoSEQ multiplex PCR; TCRdb stores in-frame clones only, minus some. The sample yields 90,000 to 100,000 clones, roughly 93% seen once. The source of this sequence is a female donor with multiple sclerosis, enrolled in a pregnancy study. Sequenced here: peripheral blood, sampled in the third trimester of pregnancy.

CDR3 protein: CASSGSGYRETQYF. The CDR3 DNA reads TGTGCCAGCAGCGGTTCAGGGTATCGAGAGACCCAGTACTTC. The V and J genes are TRBV7-9 and TRBJ2-5, with D possibly TRBD1 on 5 matching bases. The CDR3 loop spans 14 amino acids. The germline V gene has CDR1 SEHNR and CDR2 FQNEAQ (reference sequence). The V and J ends lost 5 bases and 4 bases respectively, with 14 bases between them.